The rows below give T cell receptor beta chains drawn from one sample of a study of cytomegalovirus exposure and HLA in healthy donors. Produced via immunoSEQ multiplex PCR; TCRdb's table is partial and in-frame only. The repertoire consists of approximately 65,000 clones, with about 95% occurring once and the leading ten covering more than 1%. Material: PBMCs. The receptors originated from a young woman in good health and CMV-seronegative. Both conserved end residues are part of each CDR3. A D gene is named only where the DNA matches it firmly. Expanded clones are given a class, and other clones once, few, many or no size at all.

>-|-|TRBJ2-3|TRBV5-1
CASSLGQFSGDTQYF
TGCGCCAGCAGCCTCGGACAGTTCAGTGGGGATACGCAGTATTTT
>TRBD1|-|TRBJ2-7|TRBV6-5
CASSYSRDSSYEQYF
TGTGCCAGCAGTTACTCACGGGACAGCTCCTACGAGCAGTACTTC
>TRBD2|-|TRBJ2-7|TRBV9
CASSEGTSGGEQYF
TGTGCCAGCAGCGAAGGGACTAGCGGAGGCGAGCAGTACTTC
>TRBD2|-|TRBJ2-3|TRBV6-6
CASKRGSTDTQYF
TGTGCCAGCAAGCGGGGCTCCACAGATACGCAGTATTTT
>TRBD1|few|TRBJ2-7|TRBV6-1
CASSGGGQGWYEQYF
TGTGCCAGCAGTGGGGGGGGACAGGGATGGTACGAGCAGTACTTC
>TRBD2|-|TRBJ2-7|TRBV12-5
CASGLSLAGEGVYEQYF
TGTGCTAGTGGTTTGAGTCTAGCGGGAGAAGGGGTCTACGAGCAGTACTTC
>-|-|TRBJ2-2|TRBV4-2
CASSQDTPVGELFF
TGTGCCAGCAGCCAAGATACCCCGGTCGGGGAGCTGTTTTTT
>TRBD1|-|TRBJ2-4|TRBV27
CASSALRQGASKNIQYF
TGTGCCAGCAGTGCGCTCCGACAGGGGGCTTCCAAAAACATTCAGTACTTC
>-|-|TRBJ1-5|TRBV27
CASSLPGVGQPQHF
TGTGCCAGCAGTTTACCAGGGGTGGGTCAGCCCCAGCATTTT
>-|-|TRBJ2-1|TRBV6-1
CASSEVWGGRTFSYNEQFF
TGTGCCAGCAGTGAAGTTTGGGGGGGGCGTACCTTCTCCTACAATGAGCAGTTCTTC
>TRBD1|-|TRBJ2-2|TRBV6-5
CASSYANRGTGELFF
TGTGCCAGCAGTTATGCCAACAGGGGGACCGGGGAGCTGTTTTTT
>-|-|TRBJ2-7|TRBV5-8
CASSLWWGDRSYEQYF
TGTGCCAGCAGCTTGTGGTGGGGGGACCGCTCCTACGAGCAGTACTTC
>-|-|TRBJ1-1|TRBV13
CASSLQGWDTEAFF
TGTGCCAGCAGCTTACAGGGGTGGGACACTGAAGCTTTCTTT
>-|-|TRBJ2-3|TRBV10-3
CAISGTSGDTQYF
TGTGCCATCAGTGGGACCTCAGGGGATACGCAGTATTTT
>TRBD1|-|TRBJ1-2|TRBV7-6
CASSLDTGGYGYTF
TGTGCCAGCAGCTTAGATACAGGGGGCTATGGCTACACCTTC
>TRBD1|-|TRBJ2-1|TRBV14
CASSPLDRGINEQFF
TGTGCCAGCAGTCCTTTAGACAGGGGGATAAATGAGCAGTTCTTC
>TRBD2|-|TRBJ2-7|TRBV7-3
CASSRDYGYEQYF
TGTGCCAGCAGCCGGGACTACGGCTACGAGCAGTACTTC
>-|-|TRBJ2-7|TRBV6-5
CGIKGTGDYEQYF
TGTGGCATCAAAGGGACGGGGGACTACGAGCAGTACTTC
>TRBD1|-|TRBJ2-5|TRBV10-1
CASSEGTGRETQYF
TGCGCCAGCAGTGAGGGGACAGGAAGAGAGACCCAGTACTTC
>TRBD1|-|TRBJ1-2|TRBV19
CASSIANQGARGYTF
TGTGCCAGTAGTATTGCCAACCAGGGGGCGAGAGGCTACACCTTC
>-|once|TRBJ2-1|TRBV5-1
CASSLTLALDEQFF
TGCGCCAGCAGCTTAACCCTAGCGCTAGATGAGCAGTTCTTC
>TRBD2|-|TRBJ2-7|TRBV15
CATSRESAGLGEQYF
TGTGCCACCAGCAGAGAATCGGCGGGACTAGGCGAGCAGTACTTC
>TRBD1|-|TRBJ1-2|TRBV11-2
CASSPLLTGGWGYTF
TGTGCCAGCAGCCCACTCCTCACAGGGGGCTGGGGCTACACCTTC
>TRBD1|-|TRBJ1-1|TRBV7-9
CASSTDRDRGWGAFF
TGTGCCAGCAGCACGGACCGGGACAGGGGATGGGGAGCTTTCTTT
>TRBD2|few|TRBJ2-1|TRBV7-2
CASSWPSGGANNEQFF
TGTGCCAGCAGCTGGCCAAGCGGGGGGGCTAACAATGAGCAGTTCTTC
>-|-|TRBJ2-3|TRBV4-3
CASSPGLSTDTQYF
TGCGCCAGCAGCCCCGGACTTAGCACAGATACGCAGTATTTT
>TRBD2|-|TRBJ2-1|TRBV7-6
CASSLDRREGGYNEQFF
TGTGCCAGCAGCTTAGATAGGCGGGAGGGGGGGTACAATGAGCAGTTCTTC
>-|-|TRBJ1-3|TRBV9
CASSRDISSGNTIYF
TGTGCCAGCAGCCGGGACATCTCCTCTGGAAACACCATATATTTT
>-|-|TRBJ1-1|TRBV7-2
CASSQDRDWDTEAFF
TGCGCCAGCAGCCAAGATCGGGACTGGGACACTGAAGCTTTCTTT
>TRBD1|-|TRBJ1-1|TRBV27
CASSSPRTGNTEAFF
TGTGCCAGCAGTTCCCCCAGGACAGGTAACACTGAAGCTTTCTTT
>TRBD1|-|TRBJ1-2|TRBV7-9
CASSSMAGQVTLNYGYTF
TGTGCCAGCAGCTCTATGGCGGGACAGGTGACGCTTAACTATGGCTACACCTTC
>-|-|TRBJ2-4|TRBV28
CASSSTGMPKNIQYF
TGTGCCAGCAGTTCCACCGGGATGCCCAAAAACATTCAGTACTTC
>-|-|TRBJ2-5|TRBV28
CASSLRGQETQYF
TGTGCCAGCAGCCTCAGGGGTCAAGAGACCCAGTACTTC
>-|-|TRBJ1-6|TRBV7-9
CASSLARGEPHF
TGTGCCAGCAGCTTAGCCCGCGGGGAGCCCCACTTT
>TRBD2|-|TRBJ2-5|TRBV7-7
CASSLGAGGQETQYF
TGTGCCAGCAGCTTAGGAGCGGGGGGACAAGAGACCCAGTACTTC
>TRBD1|-|TRBJ2-1|TRBV18
CASSPGQRNEQFF
TGTGCCAGCTCACCGGGACAGCGCAATGAGCAGTTCTTC
>-|-|TRBJ1-1|TRBV19
CASRGTPPTEAFF
TGTGCCAGTAGGGGGACACCCCCCACTGAAGCTTTCTTT
>-|-|TRBJ2-2|TRBV27
CASSPGLDTGELFF
TGTGCCAGCAGTCCAGGATTGGACACCGGGGAGCTGTTTTTT
>-|-|TRBJ2-7|TRBV5-6
CASSPGTYEQYF
TGTGCCAGCAGCCCCGGGACTTACGAGCAGTACTTC
>-|-|TRBJ2-7|TRBV4-3
CASSQDLLAQQEQYF
TGCGCCAGCAGCCAAGACTTACTAGCCCAGCAGGAGCAGTACTTC
>TRBD2|-|TRBJ2-3|TRBV6-5
CASSLGLAGNTDTQYF
TGTGCCAGCAGTTTGGGACTAGCGGGGAACACAGATACGCAGTATTTT
>-|-|TRBJ1-2|TRBV4-1
CASSGYRVRGYTF
TGCGCCAGCAGCGGCTACAGGGTGCGGGGCTACACCTTC
>-|few|TRBJ2-5|TRBV29-1
CSVGARAETQYF
TGCAGCGTTGGGGCCAGGGCGGAGACCCAGTACTTC
>-|once|TRBJ1-5|TRBV4-2
CASSLHRVDQPQHF
TGTGCCAGCAGCCTACACAGGGTCGATCAGCCCCAGCATTTT
>-|-|TRBJ1-6|TRBV7-3
CASSLSHGTRVHF
TGTGCCAGCAGCTTAAGTCACGGAACTAGAGTCCACTTT
>-|-|TRBJ2-7|TRBV6-1
CASAPWSYEQYF
TGTGCCAGCGCACCGTGGTCCTACGAGCAGTACTTC
>-|-|TRBJ2-2|TRBV5-1
CASSLTGPTGELFF
TGCGCCAGCAGCTTGACAGGGCCCACCGGGGAGCTGTTTTTT
>-|-|TRBJ1-2|TRBV2
CASSEGWQEDGYTF
TGTGCCAGCAGTGAAGGGTGGCAGGAAGATGGCTACACCTTC
>TRBD2|-|TRBJ2-7|TRBV5-4
CASFRGAGGIGVKAYEQYF
TGTGCCAGCTTTCGGGGGGCGGGAGGGATCGGAGTCAAAGCCTACGAGCAGTACTTC
>-|-|TRBJ1-1|TRBV9
CASSVAAGNTEAFF
TGTGCCAGCAGCGTAGCCGCCGGGAACACTGAAGCTTTCTTT
>TRBD1|-|TRBJ2-2|TRBV5-1
CASSFRDRANTGELFF
TGCGCCAGCAGCTTCAGGGACAGAGCGAACACCGGGGAGCTGTTTTTT
>TRBD2|-|TRBJ2-1|TRBV18
CASSPLSLAGGPSSYNEQFF
TGTGCCAGCTCACCACTCTCACTAGCGGGGGGCCCAAGCTCCTACAATGAGCAGTTCTTC
>TRBD2|-|TRBJ2-2|TRBV27
CASWGGTGELFF
TGTGCCAGTTGGGGGGGTACCGGGGAGCTGTTTTTT
>-|-|TRBJ2-1|TRBV5-4
CASSLGGVSNEQFF
TGTGCCAGCAGCTTGGGGGGAGTATCAAATGAGCAGTTCTTC
>TRBD2|-|TRBJ2-3|TRBV19
CASSTSAGRLADTQYF
TGTGCCAGTAGTACTTCAGCGGGAAGACTAGCAGATACGCAGTATTTT
>-|-|TRBJ1-4|TRBV6-5
CASMGGNEKLFF
TGTGCCAGCATGGGAGGGAATGAAAAACTGTTTTTT
>-|-|TRBJ1-2|TRBV2
CASTGRTDYGYTF
TGTGCCAGCACCGGACGGACAGACTATGGCTACACCTTC